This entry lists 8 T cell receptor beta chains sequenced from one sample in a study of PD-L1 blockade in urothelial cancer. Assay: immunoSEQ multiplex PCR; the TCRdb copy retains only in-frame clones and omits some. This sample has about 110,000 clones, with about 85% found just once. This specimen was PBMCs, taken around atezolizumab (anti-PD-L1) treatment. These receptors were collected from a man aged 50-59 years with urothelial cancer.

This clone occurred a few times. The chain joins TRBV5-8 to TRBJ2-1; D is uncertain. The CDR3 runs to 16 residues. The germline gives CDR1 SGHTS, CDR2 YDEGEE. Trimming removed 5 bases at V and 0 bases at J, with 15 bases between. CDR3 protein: CASSRLVVSSYNEQFF. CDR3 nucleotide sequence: TGTGCCAGCAGTCGCCTCGTGGTTAGCTCCTACAATGAGCAGTTCTTC.

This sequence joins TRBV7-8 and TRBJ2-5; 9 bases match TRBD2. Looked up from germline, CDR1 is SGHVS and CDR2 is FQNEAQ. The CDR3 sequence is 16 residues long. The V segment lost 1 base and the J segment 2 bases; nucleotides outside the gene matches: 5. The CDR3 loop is CASSLGTLAGQETQYF. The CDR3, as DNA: TGTGCCAGCAGCTTAGGGACGCTAGCGGGGCAAGAGACCCAGTACTTC.

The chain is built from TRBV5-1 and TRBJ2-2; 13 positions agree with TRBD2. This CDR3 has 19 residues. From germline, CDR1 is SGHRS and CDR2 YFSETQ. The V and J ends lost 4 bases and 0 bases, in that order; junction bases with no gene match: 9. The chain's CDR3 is CASSTGPGTSGTNTGELFF. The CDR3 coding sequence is TGCGCCAGCAGCACGGGTCCCGGGACTAGCGGGACGAACACCGGGGAGCTGTTTTTT.

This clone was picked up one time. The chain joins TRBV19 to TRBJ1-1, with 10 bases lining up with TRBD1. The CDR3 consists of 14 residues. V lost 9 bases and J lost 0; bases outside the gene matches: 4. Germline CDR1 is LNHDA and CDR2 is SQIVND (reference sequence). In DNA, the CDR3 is TGTGCCAGCCGGGACAGGGGAATGAACACTGAAGCTTTCTTT. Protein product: CASRDRGMNTEAFF. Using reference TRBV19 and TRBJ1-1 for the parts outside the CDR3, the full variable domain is DGGITQSPKYLFRKEGQNVTLSCEQNLNHDAMYWYRQDPGQGLRLIYYSQIVNDFQKGDIAEGYSVSREKKESFPLTVTSAQKNPTAFYLCASRDRGMNTEAFFGQGTRLTVV.

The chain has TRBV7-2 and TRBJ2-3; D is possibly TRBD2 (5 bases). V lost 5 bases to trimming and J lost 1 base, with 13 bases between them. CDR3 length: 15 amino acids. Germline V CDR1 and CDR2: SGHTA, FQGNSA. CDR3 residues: CASSKQSGGTDTQYF. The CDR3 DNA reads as TGTGCCAGCAGCAAACAAAGCGGTGGCACAGATACGCAGTATTTT.

The chain's CDR3 is CASSTFDRESGNTIYF. Here the CDR3 DNA reads TGTGCCAGCAGTACTTTCGACAGGGAGTCTGGAAACACCATATATTTT. The chain links TRBV6-6 to TRBJ1-3; TRBD1 matches at 7 bases. The CDR3 covers 16 residues. With V trimmed by 5 bases and J by 1 base, 8 bases remained unmatched. Germline values: CDR1 MNHNY, CDR2 SVGAGI (reference sequence).

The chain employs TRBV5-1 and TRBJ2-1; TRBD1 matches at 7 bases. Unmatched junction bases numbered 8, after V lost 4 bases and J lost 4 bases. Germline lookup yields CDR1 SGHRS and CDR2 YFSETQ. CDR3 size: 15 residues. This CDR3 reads CASSQPGQIYNEQFF. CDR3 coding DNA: TGCGCCAGCAGCCAGCCGGGACAGATATACAATGAGCAGTTCTTC. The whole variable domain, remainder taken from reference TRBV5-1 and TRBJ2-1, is KAGVTQTPRYLIKTRGQQVTLSCSPISGHRSVSWYQQTPGQGLQFLFEYFSETQRNKGNFPGRFSGRQFSNSRSEMNVSTLELGDSALYLCASSQPGQIYNEQFFGPGTRLTVL.

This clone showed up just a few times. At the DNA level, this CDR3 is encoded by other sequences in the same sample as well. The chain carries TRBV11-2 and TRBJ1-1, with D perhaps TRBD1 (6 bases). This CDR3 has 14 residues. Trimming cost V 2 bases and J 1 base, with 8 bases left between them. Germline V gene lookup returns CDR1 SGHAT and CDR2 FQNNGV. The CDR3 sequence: CASSLRGGNTEAFF. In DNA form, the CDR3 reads TGTGCCAGCAGCTTAAGGGGGGGGAACACTGAAGCTTTCTTT.